The 30 T cell receptor beta chains reported below all come from one sample, sequenced in a study of blood T cell repertoires in COVID-19. TCRdb keeps only in-frame clones here, not all; method: immunoSEQ multiplex PCR. Altogether fewer than 350,000 clones are present, approximately 85% being singletons, with the ten largest covering 9.4%. Input material: peripheral blood. Receptors originate from a man between 18 and 29 years old with active or convalescent COVID-19.

The chain recombines TRBV29-1 with TRBJ1-1, with D possibly matching TRBD1 (5 bases). From germline, CDR1 is SQVTM and CDR2 ANQGSEA. The ends were cut back, 3 bases at V and 1 base at J, with 9 bases in the middle. This CDR3 region has 13 residues. This CDR3 is CSVEGQRNTEAFF. The CDR3 DNA reads as TGCAGCGTTGAGGGGCAGAGGAACACTGAAGCTTTCTTT.

This chain links TRBV2 with TRBJ2-7; D is ambiguous. V lost 3 bases, J lost 0 bases, and 9 bases lay in between. CDR1 and CDR2 from the germline V gene are SNHLY and FYNNEI. This CDR3 contains 14 residues. The CDR3 DNA reads as TGTGCCAGCAGTGACGGCCACAGCTCCTACGAGCAGTACTTC. This codes for CASSDGHSSYEQYF.

V gene TRBV19 combines with J gene TRBJ2-2; the D gene is possibly TRBD2 (6 bases). V was trimmed by 0 bases and J by 3 bases, leaving 17 bases between them. Germline CDR1 LNHDA, CDR2 SQIVND (reference sequence). The CDR3 totals 18 residues. The CDR3 spells CASSIEGFGGAYTGELFF. The CDR3 DNA sequence: TGTGCCAGTAGTATAGAGGGGTTCGGAGGGGCGTACACCGGGGAGCTGTTTTTT.

V and J are TRBV3-1 (or the pseudogene TRBV3-2) and TRBJ1-2; D is possibly TRBD1 (6 bases). Germline CDR1 LGHDT, CDR2 YNNKEL (reference sequence). V gave up 4 bases and J gave up 8 bases, with 17 bases separating them. The CDR3 is 14 amino acids. CDR3 DNA: TGTGCCAGCAGCCCCTACCAGGGGCCTTACGGCTACACCTTC. Translated, it gives CASSPYQGPYGYTF.

The gene calls are TRBV20-1 and TRBJ2-1, with D uncertain. The V gene lost 5 bases and the J gene lost 3 bases, with 5 bases spanning the gap. The CDR3 has 11 amino acids. CDR1 is DFQATT, CDR2 SNEGSKA, per germline (reference sequence). This CDR3 reads CSAEIYNEQFF. The CDR3 DNA reads as TGCAGTGCTGAGATCTACAATGAGCAGTTCTTC.

This clone has just a few counts. The V call is TRBV2, the J call TRBJ1-1; no clear D. V was clipped by 1 base and J by 7 bases, with 10 bases between them. The CDR3 totals 13 residues. Germline V CDR1 and CDR2: SNHLY, FYNNEI. The CDR3 sequence is CASSEEAGSEAFF. In DNA, the CDR3 is TGTGCCAGCAGTGAAGAGGCGGGGAGTGAAGCTTTCTTT. The entire variable domain, with the rest obtained from reference TRBV2 and TRBJ1-1, is as follows: EPEVTQTPSHQVTQMGQEVILRCVPISNHLYFYWYRQILGQKVEFLVSFYNNEISEKSEIFDDQFSVERPDGSNFTLKIRSTKLEDSAMYFCASSEEAGSEAFFGQGTRLTVV.

The CDR3 coding sequence is TGTGCCAGACCGGGACAGGGTTCGCGGTACACCTTC. Protein sequence: CARPGQGSRYTF. The rearrangement uses TRBV14 and TRBJ1-2, with 9 bases identical to TRBD1. V shed 9 bases, J shed 11 bases, and the junction held 10 bases outside the gene matches. Germline loops: CDR1 SGHDN, CDR2 FVKESK. The CDR3 has 12 amino acids.

This clone has only one observation. The gene calls are TRBV2 and TRBJ1-3; D unclear. Germline loops: CDR1 SNHLY, CDR2 FYNNEI. CDR3 length: 14 amino acids. V lost 7 bases and J 0 bases, leaving 10 bases between the germline ends. CDR3 amino acids: CASNGRDSGNTIYF. For the CDR3, the DNA is TGTGCCAGCAACGGACGGGACTCTGGAAACACCATATATTTT.

The chain couples TRBV19 to TRBJ1-4; possibly TRBD1 for D (5 bases). CDR3 length: 13 amino acids. Germline V CDR1 and CDR2: LNHDA, SQIVND (reference sequence). V dropped 9 bases and J dropped 3 bases, with 11 bases sitting between them. DNA for the CDR3: TGTGCCAGCACCGGGGGACCTAATGAAAAACTGTTTTTT. It is translated as CASTGGPNEKLFF.

This clone has more than one count but fewer than ten. The V and J genes are TRBV5-1 and TRBJ2-3; 7 bases fit TRBD2. Per germline, CDR1 SGHRS and CDR2 YFSETQ. Germline trimming cut 5 bases from V and 2 bases from J; bases unmatched to any gene: 11. This CDR3 spans 16 amino acids. The CDR3 is CASRPISGPNTDTQYF. The CDR3 DNA reads as TGCGCCAGCAGGCCCATTAGCGGGCCTAACACAGATACGCAGTATTTT. The whole variable domain, remainder taken from reference TRBV5-1 and TRBJ2-3, is KAGVTQTPRYLIKTRGQQVTLSCSPISGHRSVSWYQQTPGQGLQFLFEYFSETQRNKGNFPGRFSGRQFSNSRSEMNVSTLELGDSALYLCASRPISGPNTDTQYFGPGTRLTVL.

The genes are TRBV10-3 and TRBJ2-2; D possibly corresponds to TRBD1 (5 bases). The CDR3 loop spans 13 amino acids. The V and J ends lost 6 bases and 1 base respectively, with 6 bases between them. Germline values: CDR1 ENHRY, CDR2 SYGVKD. CDR3 in DNA: TGTGCCATCAGCCAGGGGAACACCGGGGAGCTGTTTTTT. Translated, it gives CAISQGNTGELFF.

The chain uses TRBV11-2 and TRBJ1-1, with 7 bases that match TRBD1. CDR3 length: 15 residues. V gave up 5 bases and J gave up 0 bases; unmatched junction bases: 6. The germline gives CDR1 SGHAT, CDR2 FQNNGV. CDR3 in amino acids: CASSPGGTMNTEAFF. As DNA, the CDR3 is TGTGCCAGCAGCCCAGGGGGTACTATGAACACTGAAGCTTTCTTT.

This clone was seen only a few times. This chain joins TRBV19 and TRBJ1-5, with a weak D call TRBD1 (6 bases). This CDR3 region has 15 residues. V lost 2 bases to trimming and J lost 3 bases, with 11 bases between them. CDR1 is LNHDA and CDR2 is SQIVND in the germline V gene (reference sequence). CDR3 sequence: CASSIRTEINQPQHF. The CDR3 coding sequence is TGTGCCAGTAGTATACGGACAGAAATCAATCAGCCCCAGCATTTT.

The gene calls are TRBV5-1 and TRBJ1-2; the match to TRBD1 covers 9 bases. The CDR3 is made up of 14 amino acids. The V gene's germline CDR1 is SGHRS and CDR2 YFSETQ. J gave up 7 bases and V 4 bases, and 8 bases lay outside the gene matches. CDR3 sequence: CASSLGQGPSGYTF. CDR3 nucleotide sequence: TGCGCCAGCAGCCTGGGACAGGGTCCTTCTGGCTACACCTTC.

The chain carries TRBV4-3 and TRBJ1-4, with D possibly matching TRBD1 (5 bases). Trimming took 3 bases from V and 8 from J, leaving 10 bases between them. Germline V gene data show CDR1 as LGHNA and CDR2 as YSLEER. The CDR3 consists of 13 residues. Here the CDR3 DNA reads TGCGCCAGCAGCCAGGGGGGACGCGAAAAACTGTTTTTT. Translation: CASSQGGREKLFF.

V gene TRBV18 combines with J gene TRBJ2-7; 8 bases match TRBD2. This CDR3 contains 15 residues. The germline gives CDR1 KGHSH, CDR2 LQKENI. The V and J ends lost 3 bases and 4 bases, in that order; junction bases with no gene match: 8. This CDR3 reads CASSPNGGAEYEQYF. The CDR3 DNA reads TGTGCCAGCTCACCTAACGGGGGGGCTGAATACGAGCAGTACTTC.

This clone appeared a single time. The gene calls are TRBV7-9 and TRBJ2-3, with 13 bases identical to TRBD2. CDR1 and CDR2 (germline): SEHNR, FQNEAQ (reference sequence). J gave up 3 bases and V 5 bases, and 8 bases lay outside the gene matches. CDR3 length: 17 amino acids. The CDR3 DNA follows: TGTGCCAGCAGCCCGACTAGCGGGGGGACTTATACAGATACGCAGTATTTT. Translating it yields CASSPTSGGTYTDTQYF. Together with reference TRBV7-9 and TRBJ2-3, the CDR3 gives the full variable domain: DTGVSQNPRHKITKRGQNVTFRCDPISEHNRLYWYRQTLGQGPEFLTYFQNEAQLEKSRLLSDRFSAERPKGSFSTLEIQRTEQGDSAMYLCASSPTSGGTYTDTQYFGPGTRLTVL.

This chain joins TRBV11-2 and TRBJ1-3; maybe TRBD1 (5 bases). CDR3 length: 12 residues. Germline V lookup: CDR1 SGHAT, CDR2 FQNNGV. The V end lost 10 bases, the J end lost 2 bases, and 9 bases lay between the germline ends. In nucleotides, the CDR3 is TGTGCCAACGGGGGAGCTGGAAACACCATATATTTT. It specifies CANGGAGNTIYF. Full variable domain (outside the CDR3, taken from reference TRBV11-2 and TRBJ1-3): EAGVAQSPRYKIIEKRQSVAFWCNPISGHATLYWYQQILGQGPKLLIQFQNNGVVDDSQLPKDRFSAERLKGVDSTLKIQPAKLEDSAVYLCANGGAGNTIYFGEGSWLTVV.

The chain employs TRBV9 and TRBJ2-7; D call uncertain. The V end was cut by 0 bases, the J end by 2 bases, with 9 bases between. The germline V gene encodes CDR1 SGDLS and CDR2 YYNGEE. This CDR3 comprises 14 residues. CDR3 sequence reads: CASSVGTVTYEQYF. The CDR3 DNA is TGTGCCAGCAGCGTAGGAACAGTTACCTACGAGCAGTACTTC.

This chain uses TRBV27 with TRBJ1-2, with D possibly TRBD1 on 6 matching bases. Trimming took off 5 bases at V and 2 bases at J, with 12 bases between the two ends. The CDR3 totals 14 residues. The V gene's germline CDR1 is MNHEY and CDR2 SMNVEV (reference sequence). The CDR3 here is CASSLKGVNYGYTF. CDR3 DNA sequence: TGTGCCAGCAGTCTCAAGGGGGTAAACTATGGCTACACCTTC.

The chain employs TRBV7-2 and TRBJ1-3; 7 positions match TRBD1. Unmatched junction bases numbered 11, after V lost 6 bases and J lost 3 bases. The CDR3 loop spans 16 amino acids. Germline V gene sequence: CDR1 SGHTA, CDR2 FQGNSA. As DNA, the CDR3 is TGTGCCAGCAGACGGACCGACAGGGACCATGGAAACACCATATATTTT. It codes for CASRRTDRDHGNTIYF.

The chain has TRBV6-5 and TRBJ1-4; the D gene is possibly TRBD1 (6 bases). The CDR3 is 13 residues long. Germline-derived CDR1 and CDR2 are MNHEY and SVGAGI. V lost 11 bases, J lost 2 bases, and 12 bases lay in between. The CDR3 sequence: CASRQVTNEKLFF. CDR3 bases: TGTGCCTCAAGACAGGTTACTAATGAAAAACTGTTTTTT.

This clone occurred a few times. The rearrangement links TRBV6-5 to TRBJ1-1; 7 bases are shared with TRBD1. CDR3 length: 15 amino acids. Germline V gives CDR1 MNHEY, CDR2 SVGAGI. V lost 6 bases to trimming and J lost 3 bases; unmatched junction nucleotides: 10. The CDR3 loop is CASRSTQGIHTEAFF. The CDR3 bases are TGTGCCAGCAGGTCGACACAGGGGATCCACACTGAAGCTTTCTTT.

The rearrangement joins TRBV2 to TRBJ1-2; the match to TRBD1 covers 9 bases. The CDR3 consists of 13 residues. Germline V gene data show CDR1 as SNHLY and CDR2 as FYNNEI. J lost 6 bases, V lost 5 bases, and 4 bases had no gene match. CDR3 region: CASSLDRGNGYTF. In DNA, the CDR3 is TGTGCCAGCAGTTTGGACAGGGGAAATGGCTACACCTTC.

J is TRBJ2-7 and V is TRBV7-8, with 8 bases fitting TRBD1. V lost 0 bases and J lost 2; bases outside the gene matches: 3. The CDR3 contains 15 residues. CDR1 and CDR2 from the germline V gene are SGHVS and FQNEAQ. CDR3 residues: CASSLAGRGPYEQYF. The CDR3 region has the DNA TGTGCCAGCAGCTTAGCGGGCAGGGGGCCCTACGAGCAGTACTTC.

The chain links TRBV9 to TRBJ2-3, with D hard to call. The CDR3 has 13 amino acids. The germline V and J ends were trimmed by 2 bases and 6 bases, with 10 bases remaining between them. Germline V gives CDR1 SGDLS, CDR2 YYNGEE. The CDR3 loop reads CASSVVGVDTQYF. The CDR3 DNA follows: TGTGCCAGCAGCGTGGTGGGCGTGGATACGCAGTATTTT. The whole variable domain, remainder taken from reference TRBV9 and TRBJ2-3, is DSGVTQTPKHLITATGQRVTLRCSPRSGDLSVYWYQQSLDQGLQFLIQYYNGEERAKGNILERFSAQQFPDLHSELNLSSLELGDSALYFCASSVVGVDTQYFGPGTRLTVL.

This chain uses TRBV29-1 with TRBJ1-2; 9 nucleotides match TRBD1. After removal of 4 bases from V and 4 bases from J, the junction contained 7 bases not matched to a gene. Germline V lookup: CDR1 SQVTM, CDR2 ANQGSEA. CDR3 length: 14 residues. CDR3 sequence: CSVVSTGGVYGYTF. The CDR3 DNA is TGCAGCGTTGTGAGCACAGGGGGCGTCTATGGCTACACCTTC.

The chain couples TRBV11-2 to TRBJ1-2, with a weak D call TRBD1 (5 bases). The length of the CDR3 is 15 residues. Germline assignment: CDR1 SGHAT and CDR2 FQNNGV. The V end was cut by 8 bases, the J end by 3 bases, with 19 bases between. DNA for the CDR3: TGTGCCAGCCGCAGGGTTGGCGGGGCTCACTATGGCTACACCTTC. It encodes CASRRVGGAHYGYTF.

This clone has only one observation. CDR3 residues: CASSSGPGLAGGPETQYF. The CDR3 DNA reads as TGTGCCAGCAGCTCCGGACCGGGACTAGCGGGGGGTCCGGAGACCCAGTACTTC. The chain carries TRBV5-5 and TRBJ2-5, with 15 positions matching TRBD2. V shed 3 bases and J 5 bases; nucleotides not matched to a gene: 11. This CDR3 contains 18 residues. Looked up from germline, CDR1 is SGHKS and CDR2 is YYEKEE (reference sequence).

This clone was picked up one time. The rearrangement links TRBV4-3 to TRBJ2-3; D is undetermined. Germline V gives CDR1 LGHNA, CDR2 YSLEER. The length of the CDR3 is 14 residues. V was trimmed by 1 base and J by 1 base, leaving 6 bases between them. The CDR3, as DNA: TGCGCCAGCAGCCAAGGTCTTGGCACAGATACGCAGTATTTT. Encoded protein: CASSQGLGTDTQYF.